Listed below are T cell receptor beta chains from one sample, sequenced in a study of blood T cells in healthy people across ages. MiXCR, run by TCRdb on the 5' RACE reads, gives a single entry per CDR3 protein. The sample includes some 1.5 million distinct CDR3 sequences, about 30% seen only once; the top ten take around 7.7%. The sequenced sample consisted of blood. The receptor set was obtained from a woman aged 30 to 39 in good health. Both conserved end residues are part of each CDR3. The D gene is left open where the match is weak. Clone size is not always given. Where it is, it says once, few, many or a class for expanded clones.

TRBD2,TRBJ2-1,TRBV5-1,many,CASSLIGGGAYNEQFF,TGCGCCAGCAGCTTGATCGGCGGGGGGGCCTACAATGAGCAGTTCTTC
-,TRBJ2-7,TRBV7-2,-,CASRKKGGERYEQYF,TGTGCCAGCAGAAAGAAGGGCGGGGAGCGCTACGAGCAGTACTTC
TRBD1,TRBJ2-5,TRBV24-1,few,CAPYWGVHRGRQETQYF,TGTGCCCCTTACTGGGGAGTGCACAGGGGGCGGCAAGAGACCCAGTACTTC
-,TRBJ2-7,TRBV15,-,CATSRGSQGLSAYEQYF,TGTGCCACCAGCAGAGGAAGCCAGGGGCTTTCCGCCTACGAGCAGTACTTC
-,TRBJ2-7,TRBV20-1,many,CSARDEPTGDYEQYF,TGCAGTGCTAGAGACGAACCGACGGGAGACTACGAGCAGTACTTC
TRBD1,TRBJ2-2,TRBV4-3,-,CASSRDRGYGELFF,TGCGCCAGCAGCCGAGACAGGGGCTACGGGGAGCTGTTTTTT
TRBD1,TRBJ2-5,TRBV4-1,-,CASSQGGTGFQETQYF,TGCGCCAGCAGCCAAGGGGGGACAGGCTTCCAAGAGACCCAGTACTTC
-,TRBJ2-7,TRBV7-8,many,CASSLSTTLISYEQYF,TGTGCCAGCAGCTTAAGTACTACCCTAATTTCCTACGAGCAGTACTTC
-,TRBJ2-5,TRBV20-1,few,CSAVHGTVQETQYF,TGCAGTGCTGTCCATGGGACGGTCCAAGAGACCCAGTACTTC
-,TRBJ1-2,TRBV3-1,many,CASSQEGRGGYTF,TGCGCCAGCAGCCAGGAGGGCCGGGGTGGCTACACCTTC
-,TRBJ2-5,TRBV28,-,CASSPRLAGMINEQYF,TGTGCCAGCAGTCCCCGTCTCGCGGGGATGATTAATGAGCAGTACTTC
TRBD1,TRBJ1-1,TRBV7-2,-,CASRETGGGGAFF,TGTGCCAGCAGGGAGACAGGGGGCGGAGGAGCTTTCTTT
-,TRBJ2-1,TRBV12-3/TRBV12-4,-,CASSQHLDNEQFF,TGTGCCAGCAGCCAACATTTGGACAATGAGCAGTTCTTC
TRBD1,TRBJ2-5,TRBV6-6,few,CASSYGTRGRGETQYF,TGTGCCAGCAGTTACGGAACCAGGGGGCGAGGGGAGACCCAGTACTTC
-,TRBJ2-3,TRBV29-1,few,CSVGRSRGADTQYF,TGCAGCGTCGGACGCAGCAGGGGTGCGGATACGCAGTATTTT
-,TRBJ1-4,TRBV4-2,few,CASTISGGKLATNEKLFF,TGTGCCAGCACCATTTCCGGGGGCAAACTTGCAACTAATGAAAAACTGTTTTTT
-,TRBJ2-3,TRBV29-1,many,CSVVRGILDTQYF,TGCAGCGTTGTCCGGGGAATCTTAGATACGCAGTATTTT
-,TRBJ1-1,TRBV29-1,once,CSVLGHTRKNTEAFF,TGCAGCGTTTTGGGACACACCAGGAAGAACACTGAAGCTTTCTTT
-,TRBJ2-5,TRBV5-1,-,CASSGGRYYQETQYF,TGCGCCAGCAGCGGGGGGCGGTACTACCAAGAGACCCAGTACTTC
-,TRBJ2-7,TRBV20-1,few,CSAINRAIPYEQYF,TGCAGTGCTATTAACAGGGCCATCCCCTACGAGCAGTACTTC
TRBD1,TRBJ1-1,TRBV6-5,-,CASSPWGTGGTEAFF,TGTGCCAGCAGTCCCTGGGGTACAGGGGGCACTGAAGCTTTCTTT
-,TRBJ1-2,TRBV2,-,CASSGTASNYGYTF,TGTGCCAGCAGTGGGACCGCCAGTAACTATGGCTACACCTTC
-,TRBJ2-5,TRBV2,once,CASSTAVAETQYF,TGTGCCAGCTCGACTGCCGTTGCGGAGACCCAGTACTTC
-,TRBJ2-1,TRBV5-1,many,CASSPGAGGEQFF,TGCGCCAGCAGCCCGGGGGCGGGTGGTGAGCAGTTCTTC
TRBD1,TRBJ2-5,TRBV24-1,-,CATSAWTGETQYF,TGTGCCACCAGCGCCTGGACAGGGGAGACCCAGTACTTC
-,TRBJ2-2,TRBV20-1,-,CSASWGTPIGELFF,TGCAGTGCTAGCTGGGGGACTCCCATTGGGGAGCTGTTTTTT
-,TRBJ2-3,TRBV29-1,few,CCVSQQADTQYF,TGCTGCGTAAGCCAGCAGGCAGATACGCAGTATTTT
TRBD1,TRBJ1-1,TRBV12-3/TRBV12-4,few,CASSLSPQGWGFAEAFF,TGTGCCAGCAGTTTATCCCCACAGGGGTGGGGTTTCGCTGAAGCTTTCTTT
-,TRBJ2-1,TRBV7-6,many,CASSFSRQPNLNNEQFF,TGTGCCAGCAGCTTTTCTAGGCAACCAAACCTTAACAATGAGCAGTTCTTC